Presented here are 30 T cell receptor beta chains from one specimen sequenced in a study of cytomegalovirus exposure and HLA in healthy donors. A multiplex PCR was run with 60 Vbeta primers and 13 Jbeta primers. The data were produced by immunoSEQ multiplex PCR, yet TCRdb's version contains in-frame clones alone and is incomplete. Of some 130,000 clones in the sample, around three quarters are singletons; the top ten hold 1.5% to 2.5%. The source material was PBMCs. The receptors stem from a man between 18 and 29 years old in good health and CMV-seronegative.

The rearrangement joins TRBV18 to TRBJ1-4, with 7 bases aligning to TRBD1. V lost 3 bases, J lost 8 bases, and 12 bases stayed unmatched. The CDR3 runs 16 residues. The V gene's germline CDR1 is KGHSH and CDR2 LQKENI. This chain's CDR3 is CASSPEGSGTDEKLFF. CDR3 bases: TGTGCCAGCTCACCGGAGGGGTCCGGGACAGACGAAAAACTGTTTTTT.

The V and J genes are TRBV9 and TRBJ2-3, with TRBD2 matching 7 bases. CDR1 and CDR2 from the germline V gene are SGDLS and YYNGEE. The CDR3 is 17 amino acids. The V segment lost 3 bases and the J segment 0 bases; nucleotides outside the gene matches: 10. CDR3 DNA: TGTGCCAGCAGCGCGCGCAGACTAGCCTCTAGCACAGATACGCAGTATTTT. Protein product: CASSARRLASSTDTQYF.

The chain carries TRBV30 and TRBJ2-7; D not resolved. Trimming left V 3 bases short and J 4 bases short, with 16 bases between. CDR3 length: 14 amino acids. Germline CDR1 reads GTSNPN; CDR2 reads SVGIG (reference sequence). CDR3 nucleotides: TGTGCCTGGAGAAAAGTGGCAGGCCTGTACGAGCAGTACTTC. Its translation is CAWRKVAGLYEQYF. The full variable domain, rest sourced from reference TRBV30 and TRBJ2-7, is SQTIHQWPATLVQPVGSPLSLECTVEGTSNPNLYWYRQAAGRGLQLLFYSVGIGQISSEVPQNLSASRPQDRQFILSSKKLLLSDSGFYLCAWRKVAGLYEQYFGPGTRLTVT.

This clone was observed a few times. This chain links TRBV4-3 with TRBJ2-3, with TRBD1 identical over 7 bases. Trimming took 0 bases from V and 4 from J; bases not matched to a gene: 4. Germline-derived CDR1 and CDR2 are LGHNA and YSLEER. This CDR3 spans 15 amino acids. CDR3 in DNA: TGCGCCAGCAGCCAAGATAGGCAGGGGGCAGATACGCAGTATTTT. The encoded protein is CASSQDRQGADTQYF.

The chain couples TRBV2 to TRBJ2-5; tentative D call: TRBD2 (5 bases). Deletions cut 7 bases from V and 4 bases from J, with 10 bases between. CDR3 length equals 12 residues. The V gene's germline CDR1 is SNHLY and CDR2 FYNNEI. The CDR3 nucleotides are TGTGCCAGCATGAGGGCGTTAGAGACCCAGTACTTC. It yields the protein CASMRALETQYF. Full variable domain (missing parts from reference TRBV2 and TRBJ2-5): EPEVTQTPSHQVTQMGQEVILRCVPISNHLYFYWYRQILGQKVEFLVSFYNNEISEKSEIFDDQFSVERPDGSNFTLKIRSTKLEDSAMYFCASMRALETQYFGPGTRLLVL.

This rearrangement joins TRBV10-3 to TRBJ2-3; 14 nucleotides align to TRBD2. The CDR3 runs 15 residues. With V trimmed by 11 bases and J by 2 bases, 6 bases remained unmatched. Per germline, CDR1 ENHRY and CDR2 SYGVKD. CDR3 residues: CAAGGLAGVTDTQYF. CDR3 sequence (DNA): TGTGCCGCCGGGGGACTAGCGGGAGTCACAGATACGCAGTATTTT.

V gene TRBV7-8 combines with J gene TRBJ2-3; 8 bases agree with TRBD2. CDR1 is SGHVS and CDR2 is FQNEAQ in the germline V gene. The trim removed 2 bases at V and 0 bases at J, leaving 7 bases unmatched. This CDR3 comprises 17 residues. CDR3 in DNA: TGTGCCAGCAGCTTACCCACTGGCGGGGGGAGCACAGATACGCAGTATTTT. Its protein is CASSLPTGGGSTDTQYF.

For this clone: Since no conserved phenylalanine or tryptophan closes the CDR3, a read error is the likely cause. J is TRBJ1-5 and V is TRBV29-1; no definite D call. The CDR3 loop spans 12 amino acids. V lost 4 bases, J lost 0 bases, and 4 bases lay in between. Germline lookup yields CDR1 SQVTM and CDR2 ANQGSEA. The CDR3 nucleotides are TGCAGCGTTGGGCGTAGCAATCAGCCCCAGCATTCT. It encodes CSVGRSNQPQHS.

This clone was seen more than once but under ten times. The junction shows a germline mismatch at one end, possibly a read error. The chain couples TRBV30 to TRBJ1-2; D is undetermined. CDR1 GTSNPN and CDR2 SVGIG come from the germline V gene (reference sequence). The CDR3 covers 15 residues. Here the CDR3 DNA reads TGTGCCTTGAGTAAGGTCGAGCGGCATACGGACGGCTACACCTTC. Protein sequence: CALSKVERHTDGYTF. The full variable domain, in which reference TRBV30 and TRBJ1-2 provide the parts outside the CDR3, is SQTIHQWPATLVQPVGSPLSLECTVEGTSNPNLYWYRQAAGRGLQLLFYSVGIGQISSEVPQNLSASRPQDRQFILSSKKLLLSDSGFYLCALSKVERHTDGYTFGSGTRLTVV.

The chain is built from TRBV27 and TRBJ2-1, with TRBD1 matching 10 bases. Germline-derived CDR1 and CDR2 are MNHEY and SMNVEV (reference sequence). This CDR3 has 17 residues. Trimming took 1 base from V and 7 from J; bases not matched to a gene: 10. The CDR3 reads CASSLLVRDRGWNEQFF. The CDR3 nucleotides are TGTGCCAGCAGTTTATTAGTGAGGGACAGGGGATGGAATGAGCAGTTCTTC.

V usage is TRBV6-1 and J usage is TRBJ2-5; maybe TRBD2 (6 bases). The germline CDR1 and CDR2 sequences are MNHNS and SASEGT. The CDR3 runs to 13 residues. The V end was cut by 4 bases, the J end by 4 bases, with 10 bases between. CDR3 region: CASSGSGPETQYF. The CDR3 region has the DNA TGTGCCAGCAGTGGTAGCGGTCCAGAGACCCAGTACTTC.

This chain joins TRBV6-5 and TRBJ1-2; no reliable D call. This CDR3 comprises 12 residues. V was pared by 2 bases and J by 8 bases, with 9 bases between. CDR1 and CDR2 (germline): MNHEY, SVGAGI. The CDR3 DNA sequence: TGTGCCAGCAGTTACAGCGTGAGAGGCTACACCTTC. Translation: CASSYSVRGYTF.

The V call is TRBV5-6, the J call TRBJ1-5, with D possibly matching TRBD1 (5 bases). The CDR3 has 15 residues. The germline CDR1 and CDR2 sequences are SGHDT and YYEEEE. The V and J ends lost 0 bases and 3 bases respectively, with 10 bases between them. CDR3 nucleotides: TGTGCCAGCAGCTTGGGCACAGGTGTCAATCAGCCCCAGCATTTT. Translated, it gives CASSLGTGVNQPQHF.

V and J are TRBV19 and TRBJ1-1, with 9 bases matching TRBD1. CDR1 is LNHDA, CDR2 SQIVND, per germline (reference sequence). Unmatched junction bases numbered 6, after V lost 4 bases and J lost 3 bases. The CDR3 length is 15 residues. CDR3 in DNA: TGTGCCAGTAGTAGCCCGGGACAGGGAGACACTGAAGCTTTCTTT. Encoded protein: CASSSPGQGDTEAFF.

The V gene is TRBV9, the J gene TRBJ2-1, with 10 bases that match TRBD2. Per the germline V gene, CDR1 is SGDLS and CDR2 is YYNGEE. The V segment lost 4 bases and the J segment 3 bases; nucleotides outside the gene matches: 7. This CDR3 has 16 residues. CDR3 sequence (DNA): TGTGCCAGCAGCCCCCAAGCGGGAGGGGACTACAATGAGCAGTTCTTC. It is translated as CASSPQAGGDYNEQFF.

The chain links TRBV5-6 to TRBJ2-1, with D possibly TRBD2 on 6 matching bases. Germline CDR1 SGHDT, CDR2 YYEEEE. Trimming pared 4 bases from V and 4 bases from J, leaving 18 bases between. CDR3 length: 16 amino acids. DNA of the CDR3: TGTGCCAGCAGCCCGGGACTTCCTTGGAGGTACAATGAGCAGTTCTTC. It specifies CASSPGLPWRYNEQFF.

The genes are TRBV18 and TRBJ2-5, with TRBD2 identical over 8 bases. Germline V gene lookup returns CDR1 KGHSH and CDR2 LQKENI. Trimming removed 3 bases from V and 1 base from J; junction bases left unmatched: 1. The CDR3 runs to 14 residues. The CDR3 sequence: CASSPAGGQETQYF. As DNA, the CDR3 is TGTGCCAGCTCACCCGCGGGAGGCCAAGAGACCCAGTACTTC.

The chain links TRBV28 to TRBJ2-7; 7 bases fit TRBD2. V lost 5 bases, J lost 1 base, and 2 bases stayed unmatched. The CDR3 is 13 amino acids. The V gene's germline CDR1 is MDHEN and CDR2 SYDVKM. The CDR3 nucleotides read TGTGCCAGCAGTACGGGGGGTTCCTACGAGCAGTACTTC. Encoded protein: CASSTGGSYEQYF.

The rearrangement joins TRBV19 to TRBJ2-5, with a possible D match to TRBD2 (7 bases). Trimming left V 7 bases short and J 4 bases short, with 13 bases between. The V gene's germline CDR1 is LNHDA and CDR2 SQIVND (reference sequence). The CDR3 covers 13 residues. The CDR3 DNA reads TGTGCCAGTACATCGGGGGGCCGAGAGACCCAGTACTTC. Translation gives CASTSGGRETQYF.

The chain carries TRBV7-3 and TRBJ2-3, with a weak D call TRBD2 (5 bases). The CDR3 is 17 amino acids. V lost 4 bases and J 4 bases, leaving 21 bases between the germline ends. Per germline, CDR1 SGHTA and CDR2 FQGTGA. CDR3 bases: TGTGCCAGCAGCTCTTCCCCAAGCGGAGCCTTGGCAGATACGCAGTATTTT. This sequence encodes CASSSSPSGALADTQYF.

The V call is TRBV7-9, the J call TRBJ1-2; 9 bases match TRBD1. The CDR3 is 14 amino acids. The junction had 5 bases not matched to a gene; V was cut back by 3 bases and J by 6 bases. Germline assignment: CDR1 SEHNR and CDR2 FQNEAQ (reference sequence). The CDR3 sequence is CASSLGQGTDGYTF. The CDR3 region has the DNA TGTGCCAGCAGCTTGGGACAGGGCACTGATGGCTACACCTTC.

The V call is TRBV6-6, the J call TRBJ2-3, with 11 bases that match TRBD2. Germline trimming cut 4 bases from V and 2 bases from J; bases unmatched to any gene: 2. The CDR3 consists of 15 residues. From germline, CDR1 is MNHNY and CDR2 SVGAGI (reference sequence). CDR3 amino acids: CASSWTSGYTDTQYF. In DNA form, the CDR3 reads TGTGCCAGCAGTTGGACTAGCGGGTACACAGATACGCAGTATTTT.

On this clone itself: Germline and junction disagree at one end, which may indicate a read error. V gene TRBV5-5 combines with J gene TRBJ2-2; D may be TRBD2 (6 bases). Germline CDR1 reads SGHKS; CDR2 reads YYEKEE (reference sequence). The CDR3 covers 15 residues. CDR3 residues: CASSLLVGGHRGAVF. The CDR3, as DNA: TGTGCCAGCAGCTTGTTGGTGGGAGGTCACCGGGGAGCTGTTTTT.

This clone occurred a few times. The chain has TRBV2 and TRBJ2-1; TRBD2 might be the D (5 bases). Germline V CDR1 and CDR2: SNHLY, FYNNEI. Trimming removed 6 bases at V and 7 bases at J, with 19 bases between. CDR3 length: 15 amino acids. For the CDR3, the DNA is TGTGCCAGCAGGATCTCCGGCGGGCTAATAAATGAGCAGTTCTTC. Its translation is CASRISGGLINEQFF.

CDR3 amino acids: CASSEAQGGGNTEAFF. For the CDR3, the DNA is TGTGCCAGCAGTGAAGCACAGGGGGGAGGGAACACTGAAGCTTTCTTT. The chain links TRBV27 to TRBJ1-1; 8 positions agree with TRBD1. Germline V gene sequence: CDR1 MNHEY, CDR2 SMNVEV (reference sequence). The V and J ends lost 5 bases and 1 base, in that order; junction bases with no gene match: 9. CDR3 length equals 16 residues.

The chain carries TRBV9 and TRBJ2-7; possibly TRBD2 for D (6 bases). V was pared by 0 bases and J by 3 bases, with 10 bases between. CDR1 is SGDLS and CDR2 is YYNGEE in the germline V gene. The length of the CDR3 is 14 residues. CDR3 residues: CASSVASASYEQYF. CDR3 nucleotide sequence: TGTGCCAGCAGCGTAGCTAGCGCTAGCTACGAGCAGTACTTC.

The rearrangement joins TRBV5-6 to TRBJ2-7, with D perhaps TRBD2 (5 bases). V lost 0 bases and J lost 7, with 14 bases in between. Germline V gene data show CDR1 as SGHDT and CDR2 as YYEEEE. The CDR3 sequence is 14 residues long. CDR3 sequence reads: CASSLGILEGEQYV. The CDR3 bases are TGTGCCAGCAGCTTGGGAATCCTTGAGGGAGAGCAGTACGTC.

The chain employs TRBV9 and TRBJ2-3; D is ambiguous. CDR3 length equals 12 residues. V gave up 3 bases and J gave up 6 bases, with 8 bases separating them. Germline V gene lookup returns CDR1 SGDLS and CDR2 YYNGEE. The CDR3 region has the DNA TGTGCCAGCAGCGCCGACGGGGATACGCAGTATTTT. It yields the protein CASSADGDTQYF. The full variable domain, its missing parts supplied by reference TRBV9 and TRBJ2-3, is DSGVTQTPKHLITATGQRVTLRCSPRSGDLSVYWYQQSLDQGLQFLIQYYNGEERAKGNILERFSAQQFPDLHSELNLSSLELGDSALYFCASSADGDTQYFGPGTRLTVL.

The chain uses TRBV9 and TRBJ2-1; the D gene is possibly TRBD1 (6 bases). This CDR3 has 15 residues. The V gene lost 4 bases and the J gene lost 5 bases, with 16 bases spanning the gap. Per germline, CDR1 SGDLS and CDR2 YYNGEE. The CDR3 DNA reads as TGTGCCAGCAGCCGCTCCGGGACAACTAACAATGAGCAGTTCTTC. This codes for CASSRSGTTNNEQFF.

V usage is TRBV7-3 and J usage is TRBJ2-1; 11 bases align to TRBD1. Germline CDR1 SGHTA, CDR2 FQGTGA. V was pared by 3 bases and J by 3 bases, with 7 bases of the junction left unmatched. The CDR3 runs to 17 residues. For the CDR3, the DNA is TGTGCCAGCAGCTTCCTCCCCGGGACAGGGGGCTACAATGAGCAGTTCTTC. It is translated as CASSFLPGTGGYNEQFF.